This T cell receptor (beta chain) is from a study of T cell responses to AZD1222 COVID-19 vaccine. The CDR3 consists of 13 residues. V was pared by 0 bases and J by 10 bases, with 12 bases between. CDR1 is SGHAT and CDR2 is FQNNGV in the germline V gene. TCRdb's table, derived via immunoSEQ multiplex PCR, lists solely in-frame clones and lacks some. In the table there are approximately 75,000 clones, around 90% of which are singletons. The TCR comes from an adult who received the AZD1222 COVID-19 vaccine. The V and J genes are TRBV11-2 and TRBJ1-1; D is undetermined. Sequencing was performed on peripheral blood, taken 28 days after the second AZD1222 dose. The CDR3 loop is CASSLDLTDAAFF. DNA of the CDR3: TGTGCCAGCAGCTTAGATCTAACCGACGCAGCTTTCTTT.